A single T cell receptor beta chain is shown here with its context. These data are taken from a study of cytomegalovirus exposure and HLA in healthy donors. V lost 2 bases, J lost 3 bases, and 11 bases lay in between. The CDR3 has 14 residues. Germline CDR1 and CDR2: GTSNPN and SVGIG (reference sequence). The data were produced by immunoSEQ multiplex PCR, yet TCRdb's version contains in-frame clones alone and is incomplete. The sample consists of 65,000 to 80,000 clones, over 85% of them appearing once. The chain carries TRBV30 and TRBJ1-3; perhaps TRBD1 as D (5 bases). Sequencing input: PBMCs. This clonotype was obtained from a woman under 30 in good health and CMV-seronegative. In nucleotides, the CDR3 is TGTGCCTGGAGTTCGGGGGGTGGTGGAAACACCATATATTTT. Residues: CAWSSGGGGNTIYF.